One sample yielded the 11 T cell receptor beta chains listed below, sequenced in a study of tumor-infiltrating lymphocytes in primary liver carcinoma. A constant-region primer primed TCR beta cDNA synthesis from about 490 ng of total RNA. The TCR beta library was amplified through three nested multiplex PCR rounds in a modified ARM-PCR procedure. The first two PCR rounds used TRBV1-TRBV30 primers with a Cbeta primer, roughly 10 cycles each. TCRdb redid the calling of the multiplex PCR reads with MiXCR, one entry per CDR3 protein. The sample holds around 120,000 distinct CDR3 sequences, approximately 68% seen once. Both RNA and DNA were isolated together from about 20-30 mg of bulk tissue that had not been sorted. The sample was tumor-adjacent normal liver tissue. Receptors originate from a woman aged 55-70 years with primary liver carcinoma and hepatitis B virus infection.

The table lists this clonotype with a few counts. Just one base apart from a much larger clone, this may be a read error. CDR3 bases: TGCGCCAGCAGCTTAGGCGCGAACAAGACCGGGGAGACCCAGTACTTC. The encoded protein is CASSLGANKTGETQYF. The gene calls are TRBV5-1 and TRBJ2-5, with D hard to call. The CDR3 length is 16 residues. The V and J ends lost 2 bases and 5 bases respectively, with 19 bases between them. CDR1 is SGHRS and CDR2 is YFSETQ in the germline V gene.

With respect to this clonotype: At one of its ends the junction is not consistent with the germline gene, which may arise from a read error. The chain employs TRBV28 and TRBJ2-7, with 9 bases identical to TRBD1. The CDR3 runs to 14 residues. Germline CDR1 reads MDHEN; CDR2 reads SYDVKM. Written as DNA, the CDR3 is TGTGTCAGCAGACGGGACAGGGTAGATCACGAGCAGTACTTC. Translation: CVSRRDRVDHEQYF.

In regard to this clonotype: Without the conserved terminal phenylalanine or tryptophan, this CDR3 likely stems from a read error. The chain links TRBV29-1 to TRBJ1-2, with unresolved D. Germline lookup yields CDR1 SQVTM and CDR2 ANQGSEA. The CDR3 totals 12 residues. This CDR3 reads CGVEGGNDGYTI. CDR3 bases: TGCGGCGTTGAGGGAGGAAATGATGGCTACACCATC.

Note on this clonotype: A much larger clonotype is one base distant, so this may be a read error. Because the CDR3 is missing its conserved closing phenylalanine or tryptophan, this is likely a read error. The V gene is TRBV7-9, the J gene TRBJ2-7; the match to TRBD1 covers 8 bases. The CDR3 runs to 13 residues. V lost 4 bases and J lost 5; bases outside the gene matches: 4. Germline values: CDR1 SEHNR, CDR2 FQNEAQ (reference sequence). This chain's CDR3 is CASSYQGAHEQYI. The DNA for the CDR3 is TGTGCCAGCAGCTACCAGGGGGCTCACGAGCAGTACATC.

In regard to this clonotype: This clone may be a read error of a much larger clone one base away. The chain has TRBV6-1 and TRBJ2-2; 11 bases are a match to TRBD2. The germline V gene has CDR1 MNHNS and CDR2 SASEGT. The CDR3 covers 16 residues. The trim removed 5 bases at V and 7 bases at J, leaving 9 bases unmatched. CDR3 in amino acids: CASSPRGTSGIGELFF. CDR3 sequence (DNA): TGTGCCAGCAGTCCCCGCGGGACTAGCGGTATCGGGGAGCTGTTTTTT.

In its sample, this clonotype was seen a few times. The chain links TRBV24-1 to TRBJ2-2; 12 positions match TRBD1. In germline, CDR1 is KGHDR, CDR2 SFDVKD. V gave up 5 bases and J gave up 7 bases; unmatched junction bases: 4. This CDR3 has 15 amino acids. CDR3 region: CATSGDRGLGGELFF. CDR3 DNA: TGTGCCACCAGTGGGGACAGGGGGCTTGGCGGGGAGCTGTTTTTT.

Of note for this clonotype: Since the CDR3 does not end with the conserved phenylalanine or tryptophan, this likely comes from a read error. The gene calls are TRBV11-2 and TRBJ2-1, with D uncertain. The CDR3 loop spans 17 amino acids. V dropped 10 bases and J dropped 8 bases, with 30 bases sitting between them. CDR1 is SGHAT and CDR2 is FQNNGV in the germline V gene. The CDR3 loop is CANSLTPTTFFNDEQFL. CDR3 nucleotide sequence: TGTGCCAACAGTTTAACCCCGACAACGTTCTTCAACGATGAGCAGTTCCTC.

Worth noting for this clonotype: Germline and junction disagree at one end, which may indicate a read error. V is TRBV11-2 and J is TRBJ2-5, with D maybe TRBD2 (6 bases). This CDR3 region has 16 residues. Germline-derived CDR1 and CDR2 are SGHAT and FQNNGV. The DNA for the CDR3 is TGTGTCAGCAGCTACTCCCGTGGTAGCGGCAGAGAGATCCAGTACTTC. It yields the protein CVSSYSRGSGREIQYF.

This clonotype was detected ten times or more. The V and J genes are TRBV29-1 and TRBJ2-7; a weak D match, TRBD1 (5 bases). The ends were cut back, 1 base at V and 3 bases at J, with 10 bases in the middle. This CDR3 spans 13 amino acids. Germline lookup yields CDR1 SQVTM and CDR2 ANQGSEA. The CDR3 loop is CSVEGRAGYEQYF. CDR3 sequence (DNA): TGCAGCGTTGAAGGCAGGGCCGGCTACGAGCAGTACTTC.

The gene calls are TRBV6-1 and TRBJ2-1; perhaps TRBD1 as D (5 bases). V was pared by 11 bases and J by 12 bases, with 23 bases between. Germline CDR1 and CDR2: MNHNS and SASEGT. This CDR3 has 13 residues. The CDR3 DNA reads as TGTGCCGGACATGGTTCGCATAGAGGTGGGCAGTTCTTC. Translated: CAGHGSHRGGQFF.

The chain carries TRBV19 and TRBJ2-7; 8 bases map to TRBD2. Looked up from germline, CDR1 is LNHDA and CDR2 is SQIVND (reference sequence). The CDR3 has 15 residues. V lost 5 bases to trimming and J lost 4 bases; unmatched junction nucleotides: 10. CDR3 residues: CASSASVSGSYEQYF. The DNA for the CDR3 is TGTGCCAGTAGTGCCTCCGTAAGCGGGAGTTACGAGCAGTACTTC.